The clone carrying this T cell receptor beta chain is a singleton in its sample. Random hexamers were used to reverse transcribe about 0.45 to 1 ug of RNA. The amplification used immunoSEQ multiplex PCR on TCR beta CDR3; it spanned 54 Vbeta and 13 Jbeta. TCRdb re-analysed the immunoSEQ multiplex PCR reads in MiXCR, keeping a single row per CDR3 protein. The sample includes 150,000 to 200,000 distinct CDR3 sequences, approximately 94% of them seen just once. This entry is derived from a study of CD8 T cells in Susac syndrome. Blood CD8+ and CD4+ T cells underwent high-throughput TCR beta sequencing. The multiple sclerosis controls consisted of treatment-naive patients with relapsing-remitting disease, either stable or active. The CD8+ and CD4+ T cells were negatively isolated, with the TEMRA cells enriched by FACS. Trimming cost V 2 bases and J 4 bases, with 14 bases left between them. This CDR3 has 14 residues. The germline CDR1 and CDR2 sequences are GTSNPN and SVGIG (reference sequence).

The receptor comes from a human donor with multiple sclerosis. The sequenced material came from CD4+ T cells from PBMCs. V and J are TRBV30 and TRBJ1-1; possible D gene TRBD1, 5 bases. The CDR3 protein is CAWSRGGSSTEAFF. As DNA, the CDR3 is TGTGCCTGGAGTCGGGGGGGTTCGAGCACTGAAGCTTTCTTT.